Listed below are T cell receptor beta chains from one sample, sequenced in a study of blood T cells in healthy people across ages. TCRdb called the 5' RACE reads again in MiXCR, with one record for every CDR3 protein. The repertoire has around 1.7 million distinct CDR3 sequences, 28% of them found once; the top ten carry 7% to 9%. The sequencing sample was made of blood. The source is a woman aged 25 to 39 in good health. The CDR3 runs from the conserved cysteine through the conserved F or W. The D gene is left open where the match is weak. Clone sizes are given selectively: once, few, many, or a class where the clone is expanded.

d_gene	abundance	v_gene	len	j_gene	CDR3nt	CDR3aa
-	-	TRBV4-1	16	TRBJ1-2	TGCGCCAGCAGCCAAGGGGCCCAGGGGATAAACTATGGCTACACCTTC	CASSQGAQGINYGYTF
-	-	TRBV20-1	14	TRBJ2-5	TGCAGTGCTAGAGATGGGGGGTTTCTAGAGACCCAGTACTTC	CSARDGGFLETQYF
-	-	TRBV29-1	13	TRBJ2-1	TGCAGCGTCCTCGGCCAAACGGGGAACATTCAGTTCTTC	CSVLGQTGNIQFF
-	-	TRBV29-1	11	TRBJ2-1	TGCAGCGTTTTTGCCCTCAATGAGCAGTTCTTC	CSVFALNEQFF
TRBD2	-	TRBV5-1	17	TRBJ2-5	TGCGCCAGCAGCTTGGGAAATGCGGGGGGGCCTGGAGAGACCCAGTACTTC	CASSLGNAGGPGETQYF
-	-	TRBV21-1	11	TRBJ2-7	TGTGCCAGCAACGCAGTCTACGAGCAGTACTTC	CASNAVYEQYF
-	many	TRBV7-2	16	TRBJ2-7	TGTGCCAGCAGCCACTATACCGGGATTTCTCCCTACGAGCAGTACTTC	CASSHYTGISPYEQYF
-	-	TRBV5-1	13	TRBJ2-1	TGCGCCAGCAGCTTCTATAGAGACAATGAGCAGTTCTTC	CASSFYRDNEQFF
-	few	TRBV14	13	TRBJ2-3	TGTGCCAGCAGCCAACTTCCAGCCGATACGCAGTATTTT	CASSQLPADTQYF
TRBD1	few	TRBV13	14	TRBJ2-7	TGTGCCAGCAGCCCCAGGACAGGTCCGCACGAGCAGTACTTC	CASSPRTGPHEQYF
-	few	TRBV6-5	17	TRBJ1-6	TGTGCCAGCAGTTACGTTGGCATAGGGCGGAGAAATTCACCCCTCCACTTT	CASSYVGIGRRNSPLHF
TRBD1	-	TRBV25-1	14	TRBJ1-4	TGTGCCAGCAGTGACGGACAGGGGAATGAAAAACTGTTTTTT	CASSDGQGNEKLFF
TRBD1	-	TRBV6-1	15	TRBJ1-6	TGTGCCAGCACCGCCGGGACAGGGGGGAATTCACCCCTCCACTTT	CASTAGTGGNSPLHF
TRBD1	few	TRBV7-9	15	TRBJ2-5	TGTGCCAGCAGCTCGGGGACAGGATTTCAAGAGACCCAGTACTTC	CASSSGTGFQETQYF
TRBD2	-	TRBV30	11	TRBJ2-7	TGTGCCTGGACGAGCGGGAGCGAGCAGTACTTC	CAWTSGSEQYF
TRBD1	-	TRBV7-9	13	TRBJ1-2	TGTGCCAGCAGCTCCCGACAGGGGAACGGCTACACCTTC	CASSSRQGNGYTF
-	-	TRBV30	14	TRBJ2-3	TGTGCCTGGGCGCTAGGGGTAGTCACAGATACGCAGTATTTT	CAWALGVVTDTQYF
-	once	TRBV21-1	17	TRBJ2-5	TGTGCCAGCAGCAAAGTTGGCGGGGGGCGCCCCGAGAGAGAGCAGTACTTC	CASSKVGGGRPEREQYF
-	many	TRBV29-1	10	TRBJ2-5	TGCAGCGTTGCGGGAGAGACCCAGTACTTC	CSVAGETQYF
-	few	TRBV6-5	12	TRBJ1-5	TGTGCCAGCAGTTACTACGGGGGTCTTCAGCATTTT	CASSYYGGLQHF
TRBD1	-	TRBV11-2	16	TRBJ1-2	TGTGCCAGCAGCCCCCTGGGACAGGCGAACTGCTATGGCTACACCTTC	CASSPLGQANCYGYTF
TRBD1	-	TRBV7-2	14	TRBJ2-3	TGTGCCAGCAGCCCGGGGACAGGGCCCGGGACGCAGTATTTT	CASSPGTGPGTQYF
-	many	TRBV12-3/TRBV12-4	12	TRBJ2-3	TGTGCCAGCAGCTCGACTAGTGCTACGCAGTATTTT	CASSSTSATQYF
TRBD2	-	TRBV12-3/TRBV12-4	15	TRBJ2-7	TGTGCCAGCAGTTTACTGGGGGGGTCCAGGGACGAGCAGTACTTC	CASSLLGGSRDEQYF
-	few	TRBV7-6	12	TRBJ1-5	TGTGCCAGCAGCGACCCGGACCAGCCCCAGCATTTT	CASSDPDQPQHF
TRBD1	-	TRBV20-1	13	TRBJ2-5	TGCAGTGCGAGAAGAGGGGGCCGTGAGACCCAGTACTTC	CSARRGGRETQYF
TRBD1	-	TRBV27	18	TRBJ1-1	TGTGCCAGCAGTTTATCCGGGGCAGGGGGCTTGGGTTTAACTGAAGCTTTCTTT	CASSLSGAGGLGLTEAFF
-	-	TRBV5-6	17	TRBJ1-5	TGTGCCAGCAGCTCGAGCTGGAACGGCAATAGCAGTCAGCCCCAGCATTTT	CASSSSWNGNSSQPQHF
-	-	TRBV6-4	16	TRBJ1-1	TGTGCCACTAAAACCGGGACCGCTGAAACGAACACTGAAGCTTTCTTT	CATKTGTAETNTEAFF
TRBD2	-	TRBV4-2	16	TRBJ2-1	TGTGCCAGCAGCCAAGTCCCTAGCGGGATGGGGAATGAGCAGTTCTTC	CASSQVPSGMGNEQFF
TRBD1	-	TRBV20-1	15	TRBJ2-5	TGCAGTGCTAGATCTAAGGACAGGGGCCAAGAGACCCAGTACTTC	CSARSKDRGQETQYF
TRBD2	-	TRBV20-1	15	TRBJ2-2	TGCAGTGCTAGGGTAGCGGGGAGATTGGGCGGGGAGCGGTTTTTT	CSARVAGRLGGERFF
TRBD2	few	TRBV5-1	16	TRBJ2-1	TGCGCCAGCAGCTTGGGTAGCGGGGGGGCGTCCACTGAGCAGTTCTTC	CASSLGSGGASTEQFF
-	few	TRBV12-3/TRBV12-4	14	TRBJ1-1	TGTGCCAGCAGTTTAATTTCCGCAGGGACTGAAGCTTTCTTT	CASSLISAGTEAFF
TRBD2	-	TRBV7-9	13	TRBJ2-4	TGTGCCAGCATCTTACTTGCGAGCGGGGAGCAGTACTTC	CASILLASGEQYF
TRBD2	few	TRBV3-1	16	TRBJ2-3	TGTGCCAGCAGCCATCGCTCCGGGGGGGTCTCGGATACGCAGTATTTT	CASSHRSGGVSDTQYF
TRBD2	-	TRBV27	16	TRBJ2-3	TGTGCCAGCAGTTTCTCAATTAGCGGGGGCACAGATACGCAGTATTTT	CASSFSISGGTDTQYF
TRBD2	-	TRBV10-3	13	TRBJ2-3	TGTGCCATCGGTAGCGGGGGAGTCGATACGCAGTATTTT	CAIGSGGVDTQYF
-	few	TRBV9	14	TRBJ2-3	TGTGCCAGCAGCGTAGAGGGGAACACAGATACGCAGTATTTT	CASSVEGNTDTQYF
TRBD1	many	TRBV29-1	12	TRBJ1-1	TGCAGCGTGGACAGGGAGTGGTCGAAAGCTTTCTTT	CSVDREWSKAFF
-	once	TRBV2	13	TRBJ1-5	TGTGCCAGCAGTGTGGGGTGGGACCAGCCCCAGCATTTT	CASSVGWDQPQHF
TRBD2	many	TRBV7-2	15	TRBJ2-1	TGTGCCAGCAGCAATCACGGGACTACCTCAAATGAGCAGTTCTTC	CASSNHGTTSNEQFF
-	-	TRBV6-5	16	TRBJ1-2	TGTGCCAGCAGTTACTCATCGATTTCCCGAAACTATGGCTACACCTTC	CASSYSSISRNYGYTF
TRBD1	few	TRBV6-1	16	TRBJ2-3	TGTGCCAGCAGTGAAAGGGGGGACAGGGGAACAGATACGCAGTATTTT	CASSERGDRGTDTQYF
-	-	TRBV9	11	TRBJ1-4	TGTGCCAGCAGCCCCGGCGGGACCTTGTTTTTT	CASSPGGTLFF
-	-	TRBV10-3	12	TRBJ2-5	TGTGCCCAGGGAGCTTCCTACAATGAGCAGTACTTC	CAQGASYNEQYF
-	few	TRBV6-5	13	TRBJ1-1	TGTGCCAGCAGTTATCTAGAGGGGCGCCGGGCTTTCTTT	CASSYLEGRRAFF
-	few	TRBV20-1	15	TRBJ2-3	TGCAGTGCTGAACCTCCCGTCTCTAGCACAGATACGCAGTATTTT	CSAEPPVSSTDTQYF
TRBD2	few	TRBV27	17	TRBJ2-7	TGTGCCAGCAGTTTACGCCCCGGGCGGGGGGGTACCTACGAGCAGTACTTC	CASSLRPGRGGTYEQYF
-	-	TRBV5-1	13	TRBJ1-1	TGCGCCAGCAAGGGGGGGCAGGCTCCTGAAGCTTTCTTT	CASKGGQAPEAFF